Listed below are T cell receptor beta chains from one sample, sequenced in a study of cytomegalovirus exposure and HLA in healthy donors. This table comes from immunoSEQ multiplex PCR, and its TCRdb copy is limited to in-frame clones, with some not included. The sample has 150,000 or so clones, around 78% seen once. Source material: PBMCs. The receptors come from a woman under 30 in good health and CMV-seronegative. Both conserved end residues are part of each CDR3. The D gene is left open where the match is weak. A row's size may be missing; if present it is once, few, many or a size class.

d_call clone_size j_call v_call cdr3_nt cdr3_aa
. . TRBJ1-2 TRBV4-1 TGCGCCAGCAGCCAAGATATTCGGTCAAGCGGGAGAGATGGCTACACCTTC CASSQDIRSSGRDGYTF
. . TRBJ1-1 TRBV4-3 TGCGCCAGCAGCCAAGAAGACAGGCAAGCTTTCTTT CASSQEDRQAFF
TRBD2 . TRBJ2-1 TRBV11-2 TGTGCCAGCAGCTTAGCCCCACCTCTAGCGGGAGGTAACAATGAGCAGTTCTTC CASSLAPPLAGGNNEQFF
. . TRBJ2-3 TRBV5-6 TGTGCCAGCAGCTTGTATACAGCCAGCACAGATACGCAGTATTTT CASSLYTASTDTQYF
TRBD1 . TRBJ2-4 TRBV18 TGTGCCAGCTCACCAGAGGAGGTGGGGACAGTTCCCATTCAGTACTTC CASSPEEVGTVPIQYF
. . TRBJ2-3 TRBV6-1 TGTGCCAGCGGGACACCGTCGGACTCAGATACGCAGTATTTT CASGTPSDSDTQYF
TRBD1 once TRBJ1-4 TRBV7-9 TGTGCCAGCAGCCGGGACAGGGCGCCTGAAAAACTGTTTTTT CASSRDRAPEKLFF
. few TRBJ1-1 TRBV4-3 TGCGCCAGCAGCCAAGACCGCCGGAGGCCTTTCTTT CASSQDRRRPFF
TRBD1 . TRBJ1-1 TRBV7-9 TGTTCCAGCAGCTTAGCGACAGGGGGTCGAAGCTCGAACACTGAAGCTTTCTTT CSSSLATGGRSSNTEAFF
TRBD1 . TRBJ2-1 TRBV10-1 TGCGCCAGCAGTGGTGGACAGGGGGTAAGCGATGAGCAGTTCTTC CASSGGQGVSDEQFF
. few TRBJ2-3 TRBV7-3 TGTGCCAGCAGTTTACAGGGAGATACGCAGTATTTT CASSLQGDTQYF
. . TRBJ1-1 TRBV7-2 TGTGCCAGCAGCTTAGAGGGAGGTGGGTCTCTTGAAGCTTTCTTT CASSLEGGGSLEAFF
TRBD2 . TRBJ2-1 TRBV15 TGTGCCACCAGCAGAGTAGGGACTAGCGGGGGGGTTTATCTTAGCTCCTACAATGAGCAGTTCTTC CATSRVGTSGGVYLSSYNEQFF
. . TRBJ1-6 TRBV15 TGTGCCACCAGCAGATCCACAGGGTTTGGTTCACCCCTCCACTTT CATSRSTGFGSPLHF
. . TRBJ1-5 TRBV19 TGTGCCAGTGGAGGGATCGGCAATCAGCCCCAGCATTTT CASGGIGNQPQHF
TRBD2 . TRBJ2-3 TRBV9 TGTGCCAGCAGCGTTAGCCCCCCCCATCCTAGCGGAGCCACAGATACGCAGTATTTT CASSVSPPHPSGATDTQYF
TRBD1 . TRBJ2-7 TRBV10-3 TGTGCCATCAGCCGGGACAGAGATAACGAGCAGTACTTC CAISRDRDNEQYF
. . TRBJ1-2 TRBV7-9 TGTGCCAGCAGCTGGGAGAACTATGGCTACACCTTC CASSWENYGYTF
TRBD1 . TRBJ2-4 TRBV10-3 TGTGCCATCAGTGAACGACAGGGGGCGGAAAACAGTCAGTACTTC CAISERQGAENSQYF
TRBD2 few TRBJ2-3 TRBV27 TGTGCCAGCAGTTTAGACCTTCCTTGGGGGGGAGAGCAGTATTTT CASSLDLPWGGEQYF
TRBD1 . TRBJ2-2 TRBV7-7 TGTGCCAGCAGCCCCCGACAGGGGCGGATTACCGGGGAGCTGTTTTTT CASSPRQGRITGELFF
. . TRBJ2-3 TRBV29-1 TGCAGCGTTAGGGCAGGGCACTCCACAGATACGCAGTATTTT CSVRAGHSTDTQYF
. . TRBJ2-5 TRBV9 TGTGCCAGCAGCGTAGGCAGGGCAGAGACCCAGTACTTC CASSVGRAETQYF
TRBD1 . TRBJ2-1 TRBV5-1 TGCGCCAGCAGCTCCACTTGGGACAGACAGAAGAACAATGAGCAGTTCTTC CASSSTWDRQKNNEQFF
. . TRBJ1-4 TRBV7-6 TGTGCCAGCAGCCGAAACCCTGTGGGCTCGAGGGTTTATAATGAAAAACTGTTTTTT CASSRNPVGSRVYNEKLFF
TRBD1 few TRBJ2-3 TRBV5-5 TGTGCCAGCAGCTTAAAGCCCGGACAGGACCTGATAGATACGCAGTATTTT CASSLKPGQDLIDTQYF
. . TRBJ2-4 TRBV15 TGTGCCACCAGCAGAGGTTGGGTCGGCGGGGGCATAGCCAAAAACATTCAGTACTTC CATSRGWVGGGIAKNIQYF
. . TRBJ1-5 TRBV7-9 TGTGCCAGCAGCCCCCCCAATAGCAGCAATCAGCCCCAGCATTTT CASSPPNSSNQPQHF
. . TRBJ2-2 TRBV13 TGTGCCAGCAGCTTGAAAGCCGAATTGAGCACCGGGGAGCTGTTTTTT CASSLKAELSTGELFF
TRBD2 few TRBJ2-1 TRBV10-3 TGTGCCATCAGTTCCCACACTAGCGGACAATACAATGAGCAGTTCTTC CAISSHTSGQYNEQFF
TRBD1 . TRBJ1-1 TRBV5-6 TGTGCCAGCAGCTTTAGACAGGGGGCGTTTGTCACTGAAGCTTTCTTT CASSFRQGAFVTEAFF
. . TRBJ2-1 TRBV5-1 TGCGCCAGCAAACGGGTCCGCGAAGTTGATGAGCAGTTCTTC CASKRVREVDEQFF
. . TRBJ2-6 TRBV27 TGTGCCAGCAGTAGAAGGACAGTCGACTCTGGGGCCAACGGCCTGACTTTC CASSRRTVDSGANGLTF
. few TRBJ2-2 TRBV19 TGTGCCAGTAGTACACATCCGGGAACAAGGAACACCGGGGAGCTGTTTTTT CASSTHPGTRNTGELFF
. once TRBJ2-3 TRBV14 TGTGCCAGCAGCCACCCGGGTAGTAGGTCAGATACGCAGTATTTT CASSHPGSRSDTQYF
. . TRBJ1-5 TRBV28 TGTGCCAGCAGTAGGGCGGGGGTAGGTCAGCCCCAGCATTTT CASSRAGVGQPQHF
. few TRBJ1-3 TRBV5-4 TGTGCCAGCAGCTTGGGAGCCGAGGACACCATATATTTT CASSLGAEDTIYF
. . TRBJ1-5 TRBV28 TGTGCCAGCAGTCCCCGGACGGGAAAGCCCCAGCATTTT CASSPRTGKPQHF
. few TRBJ2-7 TRBV13 TGTGCCAGCAGCTTGAACAGGAACCCCTACGAGCAGTACTTC CASSLNRNPYEQYF
TRBD1 . TRBJ2-2 TRBV7-2 TGTGCCAGCAGCCATATTGACAGGGGGCGAGGCGGGGAGCTGTTTTTT CASSHIDRGRGGELFF
TRBD1 . TRBJ1-2 TRBV28 TGTGCCAGCAGGACCGGGACAGGGTTTAGATATGGCTACACCTTC CASRTGTGFRYGYTF
. . TRBJ2-5 TRBV10-3 TGTGCCATCGCATCGCCTGGGGCCGAGACCCAGTACTTC CAIASPGAETQYF
TRBD2 . TRBJ2-3 TRBV7-3 TGTGCCAGCAGCTTATGGCGGGGGGGCACAGATACGCAGTATTTT CASSLWRGGTDTQYF
TRBD1 . TRBJ1-2 TRBV5-1 TGCGCCAGCAGCTTACAGGGGCACTATGGCTACACCTTC CASSLQGHYGYTF
TRBD2 . TRBJ2-1 TRBV30 TGTGCCGCTCCGATAGCGGGAGGTTACAATGAGCAGTTCTTC CAAPIAGGYNEQFF
. few TRBJ2-2 TRBV9 TGTGCCAGCAGCGTATTGGGAGACACCGGGGAGCTGTTTTTT CASSVLGDTGELFF
TRBD1 few TRBJ1-2 TRBV10-3 TGTGCCATCAGCACGGACAGGGCCCCCGGGGGAGCTAACTATGGCTACACCTTC CAISTDRAPGGANYGYTF
TRBD1 . TRBJ1-5 TRBV6-5 TGTGCCAGCAGCTTATCACAGGGGGCAAATCAGCCCCAGCATTTT CASSLSQGANQPQHF
TRBD2 once TRBJ2-1 TRBV4-3 TGCGCCAGCAGCCAAGATCGAATAGCGGGGGAGGCTGAGCAGTTCTTC CASSQDRIAGEAEQFF